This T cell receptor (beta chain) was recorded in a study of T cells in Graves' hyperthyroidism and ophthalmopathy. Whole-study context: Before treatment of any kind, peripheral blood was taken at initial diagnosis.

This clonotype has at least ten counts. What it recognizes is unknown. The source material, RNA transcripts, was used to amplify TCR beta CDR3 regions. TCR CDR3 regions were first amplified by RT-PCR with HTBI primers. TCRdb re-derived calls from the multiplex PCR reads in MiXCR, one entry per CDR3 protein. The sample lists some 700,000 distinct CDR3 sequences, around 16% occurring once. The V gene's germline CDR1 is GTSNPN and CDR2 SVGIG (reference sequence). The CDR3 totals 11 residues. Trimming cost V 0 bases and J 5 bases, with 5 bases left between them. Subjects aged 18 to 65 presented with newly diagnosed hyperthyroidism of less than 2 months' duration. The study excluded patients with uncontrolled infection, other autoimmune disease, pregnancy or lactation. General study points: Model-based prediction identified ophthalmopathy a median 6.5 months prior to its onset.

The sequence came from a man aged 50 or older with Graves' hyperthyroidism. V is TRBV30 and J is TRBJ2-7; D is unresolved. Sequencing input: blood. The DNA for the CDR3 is TGTGCCTGGAGTGTAGCCCACGAGCAGTACTTC. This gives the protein CAWSVAHEQYF.